This T cell receptor (beta chain) was identified during a study of the immune and genomic landscape of osteosarcoma. Study details: Diagnosis ages spanned roughly 5-81 years, median about 26.

The CDR3 is 12 residues long. The germline V gene has CDR1 SQVTM and CDR2 ANQGSEA. The V gene lost 8 bases and the J gene lost 1 base, with 10 bases spanning the gap. Only a few counts were recorded for this clone. Its antigen is still unknown. TCRdb's table, derived via immunoSEQ multiplex PCR, lists solely in-frame clones and lacks some. The table shows 10,000 to 12,000 clones, with approximately 70% occurring only once. Osteosarcoma specimens were post-treatment primary, local recurrence and metastasis tumors from poor-prognosis patients. The study's findings and limits: Compared with cold C1, the hot C3 cluster had higher, still-low clonality. Reference clonality came from outside normal skin and healthy blood, not matched tissue.

The TCR sequence derives from a human donor with osteosarcoma. This chain uses TRBV29-1 with TRBJ2-3; a weak D match, TRBD1 (5 bases). Material: osteosarcoma tumor tissue from the lung. CDR3 in amino acids: CSWGSRTDTQYF. The CDR3 DNA is TGCAGCTGGGGCTCCCGCACAGATACGCAGTATTTT.